This entry lists 20 T cell receptor beta chains sequenced from one sample in a study of Tregs in tolerant kidney transplant recipients (dated by TCRdb to the late 2010s). The sample's time point label is to be understood as: blood sample drawn before combined kidney and bone marrow transplant. Library generation was performed with the immunoSEQ multiplex PCR assay. This is the immuneACCESS table as TCRdb keeps it, with only in-frame sequences that have V and J called. A part of the clones is gone; compared with another copy, unresolved V genes explain less than half, and the rest is unexplained. This sample holds just under 65,000 clones; 95% to 98% were observed only once. Nearly 0.35% of the sample belongs to the ten largest clones. The sample consisted of Tregs from blood, taken before the transplant. The origin of the receptors is a human donor who received a combined kidney and bone marrow transplant.

The rearrangement uses TRBV11-3 and TRBJ1-1; the match to TRBD1 covers 8 bases. Germline lookup yields CDR1 SGHNT and CDR2 YENEEA. This CDR3 contains 14 residues. V lost 4 bases to trimming and J lost 2 bases; unmatched junction nucleotides: 3. CDR3 protein: CASSSDRANTEAFF. CDR3 bases: TGTGCCAGCAGCTCGGACAGGGCCAACACTGAAGCTTTCTTT.

The chain links TRBV15 to TRBJ1-1, with D uncertain. The germline gives CDR1 LNHNV, CDR2 YYDKDF (reference sequence). With 4 bases removed from V and 1 base from J, the gap between germline ends came to 10 bases. This CDR3 has 14 residues. CDR3 sequence (DNA): TGTGCCACCAGCAAGAGGGAGGGGAACACTGAAGCTTTCTTT. Its protein product is CATSKREGNTEAFF.

Remarks on this clone: One end of the junction is discordant with germline, which a read error may explain. This chain joins TRBV11-3 and TRBJ2-3; 7 bases are shared with TRBD1. Germline values: CDR1 SGHNT, CDR2 YENEEA. This CDR3 has 13 residues. The DNA of the CDR3 is TGTGCCAGCAGCATAGACAGGGCAGATACGCAGTATTTT. Translating it yields CASSIDRADTQYF.

The V and J genes are TRBV7-6 and TRBJ2-1; possibly TRBD1 for D (6 bases). The CDR3 runs to 15 residues. Trimming took off 3 bases at V and 4 bases at J, with 13 bases between the two ends. The germline V gene has CDR1 SGHVS and CDR2 FNYEAQ. This CDR3 is CASSFTDSLYNEQFF. The CDR3 DNA follows: TGTGCCAGCAGCTTCACGGACAGTCTATACAATGAGCAGTTCTTC.

This chain connects TRBV29-1 to TRBJ2-1; 12 nucleotides match TRBD2. The CDR3 runs to 14 residues. Germline V lookup: CDR1 SQVTM, CDR2 ANQGSEA. Trimming took 6 bases from V and 3 from J; bases not matched to a gene: 3. CDR3 sequence: CSVATSGSYNEQFF. As DNA, the CDR3 is TGCAGCGTCGCGACTAGCGGGAGCTACAATGAGCAGTTCTTC.

The chain couples TRBV19 to TRBJ1-5; D is unresolved. Deletions cut 7 bases from V and 5 bases from J, with 15 bases between. This CDR3 region has 14 residues. Germline CDR1 LNHDA, CDR2 SQIVND (reference sequence). Here the CDR3 reads CASKQSLLDQPQHF. CDR3 coding DNA: TGTGCCAGTAAGCAATCTCTCCTAGATCAGCCCCAGCATTTT.

The chain combines TRBV14 with TRBJ2-5, with D uncertain. CDR1 is SGHDN and CDR2 is FVKESK in the germline V gene. This CDR3 is built from 11 residues. Trimming removed 3 bases at V and 5 bases at J, with 4 bases between. The CDR3 loop reads CASSHIETQYF. The DNA for the CDR3 is TGTGCCAGCAGCCATATCGAGACCCAGTACTTC.

The chain uses TRBV4-3 and TRBJ2-1; D is possibly TRBD2 (5 bases). V was shortened by 3 bases and J by 1 base, with 10 bases between the two germline ends. This CDR3 is 15 amino acids long. Germline values: CDR1 LGHNA, CDR2 YSLEER. The CDR3 bases are TGCGCCAGCAGCCACAAACTAGGATCCTACAATGAGCAGTTCTTC. Amino acid sequence: CASSHKLGSYNEQFF.

The CDR3 sequence is CASKGGGTDTQYF. CDR3 coding DNA: TGTGCCAGCAAAGGCGGGGGCACAGATACGCAGTATTTT. This chain links TRBV6-5 with TRBJ2-3, with TRBD2 as a possible D gene (6 bases). The V end lost 7 bases, the J end lost 1 base, and 9 bases lay between the germline ends. CDR3 length equals 13 residues. Germline V gives CDR1 MNHEY, CDR2 SVGAGI.

The V gene is TRBV5-5, the J gene TRBJ2-1; TRBD1 aligns across 9 bases. The V and J ends lost 4 bases and 3 bases, in that order; junction bases with no gene match: 5. Germline V gene data show CDR1 as SGHKS and CDR2 as YYEKEE (reference sequence). The CDR3 is made up of 15 amino acids. Written as DNA, the CDR3 is TGTGCCAGCAGCCTCCGGGACAGGGACTACAATGAGCAGTTCTTC. As protein: CASSLRDRDYNEQFF.

J is TRBJ2-7 and V is TRBV5-1; 9 bases agree with TRBD1. V lost 0 bases to trimming and J lost 9 bases; unmatched junction nucleotides: 4. CDR1 SGHRS and CDR2 YFSETQ come from the germline V gene. The CDR3 extends over 13 amino acids. CDR3 bases: TGCGCCAGCAGCTTGGGACAGGGGGTGGGGCAGTACTTC. The encoded protein is CASSLGQGVGQYF.

The V gene is TRBV19, the J gene TRBJ1-5, with 10 bases matching TRBD1. Germline V gives CDR1 LNHDA, CDR2 SQIVND (reference sequence). The CDR3 contains 14 residues. The V gene end was trimmed by 6 bases and the J gene end by 6 bases; junction bases not matched to a gene: 5. This CDR3 is CASRLGQGGQPQHF. The CDR3 DNA follows: TGTGCCAGTAGGTTAGGACAGGGGGGTCAGCCCCAGCATTTT.

This chain uses TRBV29-1 with TRBJ2-3; 10 bases line up with TRBD2. Germline V lookup: CDR1 SQVTM, CDR2 ANQGSEA. CDR3 length equals 15 residues. Germline trimming cut 5 bases from V and 4 bases from J; bases unmatched to any gene: 9. Here the CDR3 reads CSVTASGGSADTQYF. The CDR3 DNA reads TGCAGCGTTACTGCTAGCGGGGGATCCGCAGATACGCAGTATTTT.

This clone has a count of ten or more. This sequence joins TRBV6-6 and TRBJ2-4, with a weak D call TRBD1 (6 bases). V was shortened by 0 bases and J by 3 bases, with 12 bases between the two germline ends. The CDR3 extends over 16 amino acids. CDR1 and CDR2 (germline): MNHNY, SVGAGI (reference sequence). The CDR3 coding sequence is TGTGCCAGCAGTTACTCAAAGGGGGTGGGCAAAAACATTCAGTACTTC. It codes for CASSYSKGVGKNIQYF.

This sequence joins TRBV2 and TRBJ1-4; D possibly corresponds to TRBD1 (5 bases). The CDR3 runs to 13 residues. Germline loops: CDR1 SNHLY, CDR2 FYNNEI. V lost 9 bases, J lost 4 bases, and 12 bases lay in between. CDR3 amino acids: CASSRQYNEKLFF. CDR3 in DNA: TGTGCCAGTTCTCGACAGTATAATGAAAAACTGTTTTTT.

This sequence joins TRBV7-8 and TRBJ2-1; perhaps TRBD2 as D (6 bases). Germline V gene data show CDR1 as SGHVS and CDR2 as FQNEAQ. The V gene lost 5 bases and the J gene lost 4 bases, with 12 bases spanning the gap. This CDR3 comprises 14 residues. This chain's CDR3 is CASSPLGGYNEQFF. CDR3 DNA sequence: TGTGCCAGCAGCCCCTTGGGGGGTTACAATGAGCAGTTCTTC.

The V call is TRBV5-3, the J call TRBJ1-2, with D tentatively TRBD1 (6 bases). TRBV5-3 is an open reading frame whose function is uncertain. The V gene lost 0 bases and the J gene lost 0 bases, with 24 bases spanning the gap. This CDR3 has 20 amino acids. The CDR3 coding sequence is TGTGCCAGAAGCTTGGAAGCAGGACAGCCCACATATGCAGCTAACTATGGCTACACCTTC. Translation: CARSLEAGQPTYAANYGYTF.

The rearrangement uses TRBV9 and TRBJ2-3; a weak D match, TRBD2 (5 bases). Trimming took 0 bases from V and 2 from J, leaving 10 bases between them. CDR3 length: 15 residues. Germline assignment: CDR1 SGDLS and CDR2 YYNGEE. CDR3 amino acids: CASSVDAGYTDTQYF. Written as DNA, the CDR3 is TGTGCCAGCAGCGTAGATGCGGGTTACACAGATACGCAGTATTTT. The entire variable domain, with the rest obtained from reference TRBV9 and TRBJ2-3, is as follows: DSGVTQTPKHLITATGQRVTLRCSPRSGDLSVYWYQQSLDQGLQFLIQYYNGEERAKGNILERFSAQQFPDLHSELNLSSLELGDSALYFCASSVDAGYTDTQYFGPGTRLTVL.

The chain is built from TRBV6-1 and TRBJ1-2; 8 positions agree with TRBD1. The CDR3 is 17 amino acids. Trimming took 3 bases from V and 3 from J; bases not matched to a gene: 12. Germline V gene sequence: CDR1 MNHNS, CDR2 SASEGT. The CDR3 DNA sequence: TGTGCCAGCAGTGAGAGACCGGGACAGGCGTCCTACTATGGCTACACCTTC. It yields the protein CASSERPGQASYYGYTF.

The genes are TRBV10-2 and TRBJ2-7; 7 positions agree with TRBD1. V shed 0 bases and J 11 bases; nucleotides not matched to a gene: 4. The germline V gene has CDR1 WSHSY and CDR2 SAAADI. This CDR3 has 12 amino acids. The CDR3 reads CASSESGQLEYF. The CDR3 DNA is TGCGCCAGCAGTGAGTCGGGACAGTTGGAGTACTTC.